This T cell receptor (beta chain) was identified in a study of CD8+CD57+ T cells in acquired aplastic anemia. Patients picked for sequencing had shown CD8+CD57+ cell expansion detected by flow cytometry. Genomic DNA, the template, was used for profiling of the TCR beta VDJ and CDR3. MiXCR, run by TCRdb on the reads, gives a single entry per CDR3 protein. The repertoire consists of 95,000 to 150,000 distinct CDR3 sequences, with about 40% occurring once and the leading ten covering approximately 2.6%. The trim removed 4 bases at V and 1 base at J, leaving 3 bases unmatched. The CDR3 sequence is 14 residues long. CDR1 is SGHAT and CDR2 is FQNNGV in the germline V gene.

The chain has TRBV11-2 and TRBJ1-1, with 7 positions matching TRBD1. Sequencing input: sorted CD4+, CD8+, or CD8+CD57+ T cells (not recorded which) from PBMCs. The clonotype comes from a human donor with aplastic anemia. The CDR3 is CASSSGQWNTEAFF. CDR3 nucleotides: TGTGCCAGCAGCTCGGGACAGTGGAACACTGAAGCTTTCTTT.